These 22 T cell receptor beta chains were all obtained from the same sample, sequenced in a study of T cells in Graves' hyperthyroidism and ophthalmopathy. Researchers amplified the TCR beta CDR3 regions from RNA transcripts. Primed by the HTBI set, a first-round RT-PCR was run on the TCR CDR3. A single record per CDR3 protein comes from TCRdb applying MiXCR to the multiplex PCR reads. This table has roughly 260,000 distinct CDR3 sequences, about 14% appearing once. The source material was blood. The receptors stem from a woman in her 40s with Graves' hyperthyroidism that later progressed to Graves' ophthalmopathy.

This clonotype was detected many times. This chain's CDR3 is CATSDLGEGGYNEQFF. The CDR3 DNA follows: TGTGCCACCAGTGATTTGGGGGAGGGCGGGTACAATGAGCAGTTCTTC. The rearrangement joins TRBV24-1 to TRBJ2-1; the match to TRBD2 covers 7 bases. Germline CDR1 is KGHDR and CDR2 is SFDVKD. CDR3 size: 16 residues. The V segment lost 0 bases and the J segment 4 bases; nucleotides outside the gene matches: 5.

The chain has TRBV19 and TRBJ2-7; tentative D call: TRBD2 (6 bases). This CDR3 is built from 14 residues. Deletions cut 1 base from V and 3 bases from J, with 10 bases between. Per germline, CDR1 LNHDA and CDR2 SQIVND (reference sequence). CDR3 amino acids: CASSIAGDHYEQYF. As DNA, the CDR3 is TGTGCCAGTAGTATAGCGGGGGATCACTACGAGCAGTACTTC.

This clonotype was observed at least ten times. V gene TRBV7-9 combines with J gene TRBJ1-1; D remains ambiguous. The V end was cut by 0 bases, the J end by 4 bases, with 9 bases between. This CDR3 is built from 14 residues. Germline assignment: CDR1 SEHNR and CDR2 FQNEAQ (reference sequence). Here the CDR3 reads CASSLAGSITEAFF. The DNA for the CDR3 is TGTGCCAGCAGCTTAGCAGGTTCGATCACTGAAGCTTTCTTT.

This clonotype was seen at least ten times. The chain has TRBV28 and TRBJ2-1; D perhaps matches TRBD2 (6 bases). There are 15 residues in the CDR3. Germline CDR1 reads MDHEN; CDR2 reads SYDVKM. The V gene lost 6 bases and the J gene lost 3 bases, with 15 bases spanning the gap. The CDR3 reads CASSSPGLDYNEQFF. CDR3 sequence (DNA): TGTGCCAGCAGCTCACCGGGACTGGACTACAATGAGCAGTTCTTC.

The V gene is TRBV30, the J gene TRBJ2-1; the match to TRBD2 covers 8 bases. CDR3 size: 18 residues. Germline assignment: CDR1 GTSNPN and CDR2 SVGIG (reference sequence). Trimming at V came to 2 bases and at J to 0 bases, leaving 12 bases not matched to a gene. The CDR3 nucleotides are TGTGCCTGGAGTCCCCCTGGCGGGAGGTCGAGCTCCTACAATGAGCAGTTCTTC. This encodes CAWSPPGGRSSSYNEQFF.

There are a few counts of this clonotype. The chain employs TRBV20-1 and TRBJ2-5, with a tentative D call TRBD1 (6 bases). Per the germline V gene, CDR1 is DFQATT and CDR2 is SNEGSKA (reference sequence). The CDR3 contains 12 residues. The ends were cut back, 5 bases at V and 2 bases at J, with 9 bases in the middle. The CDR3 sequence is CSAWTAQETQYF. Here the CDR3 DNA reads TGCAGTGCTTGGACAGCTCAAGAGACCCAGTACTTC.

A few counts support this clonotype. The chain is built from TRBV7-9 and TRBJ1-4; D not certain. V was trimmed by 2 bases and J by 7 bases, leaving 17 bases between them. The CDR3 totals 16 residues. CDR1 and CDR2 (germline): SEHNR, FQNEAQ (reference sequence). The CDR3 is CASSLFVRAVSEKLFF. The DNA of the CDR3 is TGTGCCAGCAGCTTATTCGTTCGGGCTGTAAGTGAAAAACTGTTTTTT. Drawing the rest from reference TRBV7-9 and TRBJ1-4, the complete variable domain is DTGVSQNPRHKITKRGQNVTFRCDPISEHNRLYWYRQTLGQGPEFLTYFQNEAQLEKSRLLSDRFSAERPKGSFSTLEIQRTEQGDSAMYLCASSLFVRAVSEKLFFGSGTQLSVL.

This clonotype was seen many times. The chain links TRBV5-4 to TRBJ2-5; D is tentatively TRBD1 or TRBD2 (5 bases each). The CDR3 spans 17 residues. Germline loops: CDR1 SGHNT, CDR2 YYREEE (reference sequence). V gave up 4 bases and J gave up 0 bases, with 19 bases separating them. CDR3 protein: CASSPEEGTPYQETQYF. CDR3 in DNA: TGTGCCAGCAGCCCGGAAGAGGGGACCCCGTACCAAGAGACCCAGTACTTC.

This clonotype showed up just a few times. The V and J genes are TRBV9 and TRBJ2-1, with D unresolved. In germline, CDR1 is SGDLS, CDR2 YYNGEE. The CDR3 has 15 residues. The V end was cut by 1 base, the J end by 4 bases, with 12 bases between. The CDR3 sequence is CASSVSGAVYNEQFF. The CDR3 DNA follows: TGTGCCAGCAGCGTATCTGGTGCCGTATACAATGAGCAGTTCTTC.

This clonotype was counted at least ten times. The V call is TRBV10-3, the J call TRBJ2-6, with no clear D. CDR1 and CDR2 from the germline V gene are ENHRY and SYGVKD. This CDR3 has 18 amino acids. Trimming shortened V by 0 bases and J by 1 base, and 13 bases separated the two germline ends. The CDR3 sequence is CAISESSLSVSGANVLTF. The CDR3 nucleotides are TGTGCCATCAGTGAGTCGAGTCTGTCGGTATCTGGGGCCAACGTCCTGACTTTC.

This chain uses TRBV5-4 with TRBJ2-7, with TRBD2 identical over 13 bases. Germline CDR1 reads SGHNT; CDR2 reads YYREEE (reference sequence). This CDR3 is 16 amino acids long. J gave up 6 bases and V 3 bases, and 9 bases lay outside the gene matches. This CDR3 is CASSWGLAGLPSEQYF. CDR3 coding DNA: TGTGCCAGCAGCTGGGGACTAGCGGGGCTCCCATCCGAGCAGTACTTC.

V and J are TRBV30 and TRBJ2-7, with 12 bases fitting TRBD2. CDR1 is GTSNPN, CDR2 SVGIG, per germline (reference sequence). The CDR3 spans 16 residues. The ends lost 0 bases at V and 2 bases at J; junction bases unmatched: 5. CDR3 protein: CAWSVFGLAGPYEQYF. DNA for the CDR3: TGTGCCTGGAGTGTATTTGGACTAGCGGGACCCTACGAGCAGTACTTC.

CDR3 nucleotides: TGTGCCAGCAGTTACTCAGCGGGAGGGCCGAATGAGCAGTTCTTC. The encoded protein is CASSYSAGGPNEQFF. The chain joins TRBV6-5 to TRBJ2-1; 10 positions agree with TRBD2. The CDR3 covers 15 residues. With 0 bases clipped from V and 7 bases from J, the junction kept 3 bases outside the gene matches. Germline V gene data show CDR1 as MNHEY and CDR2 as SVGAGI.

The chain carries TRBV28 and TRBJ2-3; 11 nucleotides agree with TRBD2. The CDR3 sequence is 16 residues long. V was clipped by 6 bases and J by 6 bases; unmatched bases: 11. Germline lookup yields CDR1 MDHEN and CDR2 SYDVKM. Here the CDR3 DNA reads TGTGCCAGCAGCCAAGCCGCTAGCGGGAGGCCGGATACGCAGTATTTT. This encodes CASSQAASGRPDTQYF.

The chain has TRBV7-2 and TRBJ2-7, with D maybe TRBD2 (6 bases). Germline assignment: CDR1 SGHTA and CDR2 FQGNSA. This CDR3 is built from 13 residues. Trimming left V 8 bases short and J 3 bases short, with 14 bases between. CDR3 region: CASCQRVDYEQYF. The DNA of the CDR3 is TGTGCCAGCTGTCAGCGGGTTGACTACGAGCAGTACTTC.

There are a few counts of this clonotype. The chain links TRBV6-2 or TRBV6-3 to TRBJ2-1; 7 nucleotides agree with TRBD2. Trimming cost V 6 bases and J 6 bases; bases outside gene matches: 11. The CDR3 totals 15 residues. The germline gives CDR1 MNHEY, CDR2 SVGEGT. The CDR3 protein is CASSQAGYGGNEQFF. The CDR3 bases are TGTGCCAGCAGCCAAGCGGGATACGGCGGCAATGAGCAGTTCTTC.

This clonotype was recorded at least ten times. The gene calls are TRBV28 and TRBJ2-1; 9 bases fit TRBD1. CDR3 length: 15 amino acids. CDR1 is MDHEN and CDR2 is SYDVKM in the germline V gene. V was pared by 7 bases and J by 3 bases, with 7 bases of the junction left unmatched. CDR3 protein: CASNPGDRDYNEQFF. CDR3 DNA sequence: TGTGCCAGCAACCCGGGGGACAGGGACTACAATGAGCAGTTCTTC. The variable domain in full, with the rest retrieved from reference TRBV28 and TRBJ2-1, is DVKVTQSSRYLVKRTGEKVFLECVQDMDHENMFWYRQDPGLGLRLIYFSYDVKMKEKGDIPEGYSVSREKKERFSLILESASTNQTSMYLCASNPGDRDYNEQFFGPGTRLTVL.

This clonotype turned up a few times. Given a much more abundant clone one base away, this may be a read error. This rearrangement joins TRBV2 to TRBJ1-2; 8 nucleotides match TRBD1. The CDR3 consists of 13 residues. CDR1 is SNHLY and CDR2 is FYNNEI in the germline V gene. The CDR3 sequence is CAGSTGTGIGYTF. The CDR3 bases are TGTGCCGGCAGCACCGGGACAGGAATTGGCTACACCTTC.

This clonotype occurred a few times. The chain combines TRBV7-2 with TRBJ2-1; a possible D gene is TRBD1 (6 bases). CDR1 SGHTA and CDR2 FQGNSA come from the germline V gene. There are 15 residues in the CDR3. V gave up 6 bases and J gave up 2 bases, with 14 bases separating them. CDR3 region: CASSFRGRTYNEQFF. DNA of the CDR3: TGTGCCAGCAGTTTCAGGGGACGGACCTACAATGAGCAGTTCTTC.

This clonotype was recorded many times. The rearrangement uses TRBV12-3 or TRBV12-4 and TRBJ1-5; 7 bases line up with TRBD1. Unmatched junction bases numbered 6, after V lost 7 bases and J lost 3 bases. CDR3 length equals 14 residues. In DNA form, the CDR3 reads TGTGCCAGCACCTTGACAGGGTTCAATCAGCCCCAGCATTTT. It encodes CASTLTGFNQPQHF.

Turning to this clonotype: A much larger clone lies one base from this, so it may be a read error. The chain is built from TRBV24-1 and TRBJ2-1; 8 nucleotides match TRBD2. Trimming cost V 7 bases and J 10 bases; bases outside gene matches: 11. The CDR3 has 14 residues. The germline V gene has CDR1 KGHDR and CDR2 SFDVKD. The CDR3 sequence: CATRPTGGAVEQFF. The CDR3 DNA sequence: TGTGCCACCAGACCTACCGGGGGGGCGGTGGAGCAGTTCTTC.

This clonotype was seen many times. The chain recombines TRBV12-3 or TRBV12-4 with TRBJ2-1; unclear D gene. The CDR3 spans 14 residues. V was clipped by 6 bases and J by 4 bases, with 13 bases between them. This CDR3 reads CASSYLGWYNEQFF. The CDR3 nucleotides are TGTGCCAGCAGCTACCTCGGATGGTACAATGAGCAGTTCTTC.